This TCR beta chain was sequenced for a study of blood T cells in healthy people across ages. Study-level points and caveats: It was found that TCR beta diversity correlated strongly with the percentage of naive T cells. Long-lived donors had more naive CD4+ cells and higher diversity than aged donors.

V lost 5 bases and J lost 10; bases outside the gene matches: 16. CDR1 and CDR2 (germline): SGHVS, FQNEAQ. The CDR3 extends over 16 amino acids. Combining a sample-barcoded 5' primer with a J-beta primer mix, a second PCR ran for roughly 7 to 11 cycles. Unique molecular identifiers of 12 random nucleotides labeled each cDNA. TCRdb called the 5' RACE reads again in MiXCR, with one record for every CDR3 protein. This sample has around 820,000 distinct CDR3 sequences, with more than 20% found just once. This clonotype was counted between two and nine times. Its antigen is unidentified. Another study also made use of these data, one on T cells of mothers and their children. From that second work: All RNA that had been extracted was used for cDNA synthesis at approximately 1.5 ug per 15 ul.

The TCR originated in a boy between 10 and 17 years old in good health. The chain has TRBV7-8 and TRBJ2-1; 8 bases align to TRBD2. The sequencing input was blood. Here the CDR3 reads CASSPPGLTGGLEQFF. DNA for the CDR3: TGTGCCAGCAGCCCTCCGGGACTAACGGGAGGGCTGGAGCAGTTCTTC.